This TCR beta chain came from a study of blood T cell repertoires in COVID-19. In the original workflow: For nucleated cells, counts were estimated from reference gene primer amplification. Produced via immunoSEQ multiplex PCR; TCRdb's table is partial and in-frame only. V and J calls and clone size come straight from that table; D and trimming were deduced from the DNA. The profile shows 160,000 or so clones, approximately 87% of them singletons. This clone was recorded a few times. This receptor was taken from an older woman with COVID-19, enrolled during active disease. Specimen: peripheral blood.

The CDR3 DNA reads TGCAGCGTTGATTATGCAGGCTCACCCACGAAAGGCCCAGATACGCAGTATTTT. Protein: CSVDYAGSPTKGPDTQYF. The chain recombines TRBV29-1 with TRBJ2-3; D not certain. Germline loops: CDR1 SQVTM, CDR2 ANQGSEA. This CDR3 is built from 18 residues. V was pared by 3 bases and J by 4 bases, with 26 bases between.